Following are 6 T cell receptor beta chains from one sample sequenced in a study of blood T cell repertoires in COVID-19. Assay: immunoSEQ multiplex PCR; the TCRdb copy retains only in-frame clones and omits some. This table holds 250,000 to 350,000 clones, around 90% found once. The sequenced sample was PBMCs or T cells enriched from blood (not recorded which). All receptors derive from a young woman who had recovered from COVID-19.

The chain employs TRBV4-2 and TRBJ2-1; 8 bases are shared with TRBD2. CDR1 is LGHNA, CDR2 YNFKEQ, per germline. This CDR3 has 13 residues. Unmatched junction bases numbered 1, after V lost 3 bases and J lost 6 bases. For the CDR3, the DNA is TGTGCCAGCAGCCACGGACTAGCCAATGAGCAGTTCTTC. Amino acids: CASSHGLANEQFF.

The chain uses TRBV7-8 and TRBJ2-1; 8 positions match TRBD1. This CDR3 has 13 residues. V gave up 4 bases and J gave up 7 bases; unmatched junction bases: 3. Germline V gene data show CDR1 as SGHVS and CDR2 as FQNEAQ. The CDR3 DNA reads TGTGCCAGCAGCTCGAGGACAGGGAATGAGCAGTTCTTC. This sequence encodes CASSSRTGNEQFF.

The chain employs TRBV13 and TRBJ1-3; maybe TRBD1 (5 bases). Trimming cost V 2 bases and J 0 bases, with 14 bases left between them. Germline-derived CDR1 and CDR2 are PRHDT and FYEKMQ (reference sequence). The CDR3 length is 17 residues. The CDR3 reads CASSLTGTDYSGNTIYF. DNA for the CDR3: TGTGCCAGCAGCTTAACTGGGACGGACTACTCTGGAAACACCATATATTTT.

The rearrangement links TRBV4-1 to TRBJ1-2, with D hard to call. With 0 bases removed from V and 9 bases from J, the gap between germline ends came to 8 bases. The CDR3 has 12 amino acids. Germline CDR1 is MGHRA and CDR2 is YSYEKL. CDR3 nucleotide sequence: TGCGCCAGCAGCCAAGACCCTTATCGCTACACCTTC. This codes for CASSQDPYRYTF.

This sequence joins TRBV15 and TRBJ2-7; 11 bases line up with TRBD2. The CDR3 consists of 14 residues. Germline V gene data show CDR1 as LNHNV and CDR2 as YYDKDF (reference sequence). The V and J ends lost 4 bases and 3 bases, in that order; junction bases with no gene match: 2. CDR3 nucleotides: TGTGCCACCAGCAACGGACTAGCGGGCTACGAGCAGTACTTC. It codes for CATSNGLAGYEQYF.

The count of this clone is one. In DNA, the CDR3 is TGTGCCAGTAGTATGTCCAGCGGGAGGGCTAGGGAGACCCAGTACTTC. It translates to CASSMSSGRARETQYF. The V call is TRBV19, the J call TRBJ2-5; TRBD2 agrees at 10 bases. The CDR3 runs 16 residues. Losses at the gene ends were 3 bases for V and 5 bases for J; bases not matched to a gene: 9. CDR1 is LNHDA and CDR2 is SQIVND in the germline V gene (reference sequence).